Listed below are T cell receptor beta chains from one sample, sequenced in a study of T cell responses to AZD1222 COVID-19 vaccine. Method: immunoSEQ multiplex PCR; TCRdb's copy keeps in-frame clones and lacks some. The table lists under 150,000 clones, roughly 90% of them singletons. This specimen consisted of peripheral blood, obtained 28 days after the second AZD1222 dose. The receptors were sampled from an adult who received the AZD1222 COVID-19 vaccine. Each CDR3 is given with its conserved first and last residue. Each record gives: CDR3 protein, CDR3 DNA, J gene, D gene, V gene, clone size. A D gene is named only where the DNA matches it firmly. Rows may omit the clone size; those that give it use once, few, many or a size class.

CASSQEPAKNIQYF	TGCGCCAGCAGCCAAGAACCAGCCAAAAACATTCAGTACTTC	TRBJ2-4	.	TRBV4-1	.
CATSGGGNFGYTF	TGTGCCACCAGCGGCGGGGGGAATTTTGGCTACACCTTC	TRBJ1-2	.	TRBV15	.
CAWSVRGGTGADTQYF	TGTGCCTGGAGTGTACGCGGAGGGACCGGGGCAGATACGCAGTATTTT	TRBJ2-3	.	TRBV30	few
CASSPPGAGGTDTQYF	TGTGCCAGCTCACCACCGGGGGCCGGGGGCACAGATACGCAGTATTTT	TRBJ2-3	.	TRBV18	.
CASSLRGANTGELFF	TGCGCCAGCAGCTTAAGGGGCGCGAACACCGGGGAGCTGTTTTTT	TRBJ2-2	.	TRBV5-1	few
CASSLEAGGIGELFF	TGCGCCAGCAGCTTGGAGGCAGGGGGTATCGGGGAGCTGTTTTTT	TRBJ2-2	TRBD1	TRBV5-1	.
CASSPGTSGKDTQYF	TGCGCCAGCAGCCCTGGGACTAGCGGGAAGGATACGCAGTATTTT	TRBJ2-3	TRBD2	TRBV5-1	few
CASSFLGRSNYGYTF	TGTGCCAGCAGTTTCCTGGGACGTTCTAACTATGGCTACACCTTC	TRBJ1-2	.	TRBV28	.
CASSLGQNNEQFF	TGCGCCAGCAGCCTCGGACAGAACAATGAGCAGTTCTTC	TRBJ2-1	.	TRBV10-1	.
CASSHLTGELFF	TGTGCCAGCAGCCACCTGACCGGGGAGCTGTTTTTT	TRBJ2-2	.	TRBV4-2	.
CASSQRTSTTGELFF	TGCGCCAGCAGCCAACGTACTAGTACCACCGGGGAGCTGTTTTTT	TRBJ2-2	.	TRBV4-3	.
CASSPPGLAGADTQYF	TGTGCCAGCAGCCCTCCGGGACTAGCGGGAGCAGATACGCAGTATTTT	TRBJ2-3	TRBD2	TRBV7-2	.
CASSSAGRNQPQHF	TGTGCCAGTAGTTCGGCAGGGCGCAATCAGCCCCAGCATTTT	TRBJ1-5	.	TRBV19	.
CASSQGIKVLSEQYF	TGTGCCAGCAGCCAAGGTATTAAGGTTTTATCCGAGCAGTACTTC	TRBJ2-7	.	TRBV3-1/TRBV3-2	.
CASSGGVGEKLFF	TGTGCCAGCAGCGGGGGGGTTGGCGAAAAACTGTTTTTT	TRBJ1-4	.	TRBV28	few
CASSPDRETYNEQFF	TGTGCCAGCAGCCCAGACAGGGAAACTTACAATGAGCAGTTCTTC	TRBJ2-1	.	TRBV21-1	.
CASSPSPPGVRSSGNTIYF	TGTGCCAGCAGTCCCTCCCCGCCCGGGGTAAGGAGCTCTGGAAACACCATATATTTT	TRBJ1-3	.	TRBV27	.
CASSKGLALYEQYF	TGTGCCAGCAGCAAAGGACTAGCTTTATACGAGCAGTACTTC	TRBJ2-7	TRBD2	TRBV7-2	.
CASSRPGTLPNTEAFF	TGTGCCAGCAGCCGTCCCGGGACGTTACCGAACACTGAAGCTTTCTTT	TRBJ1-1	.	TRBV5-8	.
CSASSPLGQTQYF	TGCAGTGCTAGTTCGCCTTTAGGGCAGACCCAGTACTTC	TRBJ2-5	.	TRBV20-1	.
CASSPLLVPGELFF	TGTGCCAGCAGCCCCCTATTGGTCCCCGGGGAGCTGTTTTTT	TRBJ2-2	.	TRBV5-8	.
CASSRDRGRTDTQYF	TGTGCCAGCAGCCGGGACCGAGGGCGGACAGATACGCAGTATTTT	TRBJ2-3	.	TRBV11-2	.
CASSADRRNQPQHF	TGTGCCAGCAGCGCTGACAGACGCAATCAGCCCCAGCATTTT	TRBJ1-5	.	TRBV5-4	.
CASSSIRDIQKLFF	TGTGCCAGCAGTTCGATTCGGGACATTCAGAAACTGTTTTTT	TRBJ1-4	.	TRBV27	.
CASRTLTGIGNTIYF	TGTGCCAGCAGGACGCTGACAGGGATCGGAAACACCATATATTTT	TRBJ1-3	TRBD1	TRBV6-5	.
CASSIGLISGNTIYF	TGTGCCAGTAGTATTGGACTTATCTCTGGAAACACCATATATTTT	TRBJ1-3	.	TRBV19	.
CASSEGRRVQETQYF	TGCGCCAGCAGTGAGGGGCGGCGGGTACAGGAGACCCAGTACTTC	TRBJ2-5	.	TRBV10-2	few
CASSPRDTNTGELFF	TGTGCCAGCAGCCCCCGGGACACGAACACCGGGGAGCTGTTTTTT	TRBJ2-2	.	TRBV9	.
CASRLGALFKATEAFF	TGTGCCAGCAGATTAGGGGCCCTATTCAAGGCCACTGAAGCTTTCTTT	TRBJ1-1	.	TRBV21-1	once
CASSVQGGSYNEQFF	TGTGCCAGTAGTGTACAGGGGGGTTCCTACAATGAGCAGTTCTTC	TRBJ2-1	TRBD1	TRBV19	.
CATSQAGGGEETQYF	TGTGCCACCAGTCAAGCGGGAGGAGGCGAAGAGACCCAGTACTTC	TRBJ2-5	TRBD2	TRBV24-1	.
CASGRGGSGANVLTF	TGTGCCTCCGGCAGGGGCGGCTCTGGGGCCAACGTCCTGACTTTC	TRBJ2-6	.	TRBV30	.
CASSQDSQGIRYTF	TGTGCCAGCAGCCAAGATAGTCAGGGGATTCGCTACACCTTC	TRBJ1-2	.	TRBV3-1/TRBV3-2	.
CASSFLGRTGNYEQYF	TGTGCCAGCAGTTTCTTAGGTAGAACAGGAAACTACGAGCAGTACTTC	TRBJ2-7	.	TRBV6-2/TRBV6-3	.
CASSADSQETQYF	TGTGCCAGCAGTGCGGACAGTCAAGAGACCCAGTACTTC	TRBJ2-5	.	TRBV28	.
CASSQGGGLNTEAFF	TGTGCCAGCAGCCAAGGGGGGGGACTCAACACTGAAGCTTTCTTT	TRBJ1-1	.	TRBV4-2	.
CASIPGQGTGNTIYF	TGTGCCAGTATTCCGGGACAGGGAACTGGAAACACCATATATTTT	TRBJ1-3	TRBD1	TRBV19	.
CAISESQVNTEAFF	TGTGCCATCAGTGAGTCCCAGGTGAACACTGAAGCTTTCTTT	TRBJ1-1	.	TRBV10-3	.
CASSLGFRTGDISYNSPLHF	TGCGCCAGCAGCTTGGGATTTCGGACAGGGGATATATCCTATAATTCACCCCTCCACTTT	TRBJ1-6	TRBD1	TRBV5-1	once
CASRLNLGTGELFF	TGTGCCAGCAGACTAAATCTTGGCACCGGGGAGCTGTTTTTT	TRBJ2-2	.	TRBV6-5	.
CASSVSPGNSPLHF	TGTGCCAGCAGTGTCTCGCCTGGAAATTCACCCCTCCACTTT	TRBJ1-6	.	TRBV6-4	.
CASSLGTGPTEAFF	TGTGCCAGCTCACTGGGGACAGGGCCCACTGAAGCTTTCTTT	TRBJ1-1	TRBD1	TRBV18	.
CASSQVAGVSTDTQYF	TGCGCCAGCAGCCAAGTGGCGGGGGTAAGCACAGATACGCAGTATTTT	TRBJ2-3	TRBD2	TRBV4-3	.